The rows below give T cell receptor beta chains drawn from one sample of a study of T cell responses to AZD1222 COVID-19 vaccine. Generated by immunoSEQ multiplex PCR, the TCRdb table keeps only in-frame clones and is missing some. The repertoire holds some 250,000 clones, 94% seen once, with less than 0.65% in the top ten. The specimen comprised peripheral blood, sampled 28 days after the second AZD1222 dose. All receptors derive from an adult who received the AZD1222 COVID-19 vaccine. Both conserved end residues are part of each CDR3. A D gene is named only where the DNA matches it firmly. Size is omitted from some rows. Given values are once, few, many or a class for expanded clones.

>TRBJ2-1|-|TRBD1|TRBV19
CASSMTGQKGNEQFF
TGTGCCAGTAGTATGACGGGACAGAAGGGCAATGAGCAGTTCTTC
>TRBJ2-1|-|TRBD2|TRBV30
CAWSLRLAGESGEQFF
TGTGCCTGGAGTCTCCGACTAGCGGGAGAATCTGGTGAGCAGTTCTTC
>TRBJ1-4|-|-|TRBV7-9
CASSLEGGKLFF
TGTGCCAGCAGCTTAGAGGGGGGAAAACTGTTTTTT
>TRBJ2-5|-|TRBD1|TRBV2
CASSGPPRQGGETQYF
TGTGCCAGCAGTGGACCCCCCAGACAGGGGGGAGAGACCCAGTACTTC
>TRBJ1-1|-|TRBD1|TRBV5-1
CASSSGTGRRAEAFF
TGCGCCAGCAGCTCCGGGACAGGGAGGAGGGCTGAAGCTTTCTTT
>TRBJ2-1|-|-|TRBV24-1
CATLGRNNEQFF
TGTGCCACCCTCGGTCGGAACAATGAGCAGTTCTTC
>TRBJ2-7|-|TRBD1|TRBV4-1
CASSQRGGTGGYEQYF
TGCGCCAGCAGCCAAAGAGGCGGGACAGGGGGCTACGAGCAGTACTTC
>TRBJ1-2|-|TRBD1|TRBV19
CASSIHPGQGFNGYTF
TGTGCCAGTAGTATCCACCCGGGACAGGGCTTCAATGGCTACACCTTC
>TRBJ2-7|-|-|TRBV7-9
CASSPDYEQYF
TGTGCCAGCAGTCCAGACTACGAGCAGTACTTC
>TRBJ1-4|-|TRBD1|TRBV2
CASRPGQGTTNEKLFF
TGTGCCAGCAGGCCGGGACAGGGCACAACTAATGAAAAACTGTTTTTT
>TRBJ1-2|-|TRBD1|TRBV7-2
CASSFAGQRSDYGYTF
TGTGCCAGCAGCTTCGCGGGACAGAGGTCTGACTATGGCTACACCTTC
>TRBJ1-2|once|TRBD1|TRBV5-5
CASSSAGGGYTF
TGTGCCAGCAGCTCGGCAGGGGGTGGCTACACCTTC
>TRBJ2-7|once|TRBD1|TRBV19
CASRGQGRSYEQYF
TGTGCCAGTCGCGGACAGGGTAGGTCCTACGAGCAGTACTTC
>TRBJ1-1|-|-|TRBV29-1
CSALVDLNTEAFF
TGCAGCGCATTAGTGGACCTGAACACTGAAGCTTTCTTT
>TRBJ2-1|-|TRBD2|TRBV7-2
CASSAPASGRPARWNEQFF
TGTGCCAGCAGCGCCCCCGCTAGCGGGAGGCCCGCAAGGTGGAATGAGCAGTTCTTC
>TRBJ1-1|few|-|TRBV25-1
CASRLPGSGGEAFF
TGTGCCAGCAGGCTACCGGGGTCCGGAGGTGAAGCTTTCTTT
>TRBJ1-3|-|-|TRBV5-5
CASSLDRAGNTIYF
TGTGCCAGCAGCTTGGACAGGGCTGGAAACACCATATATTTT
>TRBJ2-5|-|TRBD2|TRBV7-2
CASSRTSGSPETQYF
TGTGCCAGCAGCAGGACTAGCGGGAGTCCCGAGACCCAGTACTTC
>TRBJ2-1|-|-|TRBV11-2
CASTKILDNEQFF
TGTGCCAGCACCAAAATCCTGGACAATGAGCAGTTCTTC
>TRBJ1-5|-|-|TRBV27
CASSLNRRQPQHF
TGTGCCAGCAGTTTAAACAGGAGACAGCCCCAGCATTTT
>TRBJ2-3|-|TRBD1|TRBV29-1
CSLGQGNTDTQYF
TGCAGCCTGGGACAGGGAAACACAGATACGCAGTATTTT
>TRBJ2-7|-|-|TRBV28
CASSPGGVKHF
TGTGCCAGCAGTCCTGGCGGGGTTAAGCACTTC
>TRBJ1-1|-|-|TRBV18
CASSPGSGLTEAFF
TGTGCCAGCTCACCCGGTTCGGGGCTTACTGAAGCTTTCTTT
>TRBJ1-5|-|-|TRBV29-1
CSVGPNSNQPQHF
TGCAGCGTGGGACCTAATTCGAATCAGCCCCAGCATTTT
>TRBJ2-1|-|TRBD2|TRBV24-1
CATSDKLLAGGDEQFF
TGTGCCACCAGTGATAAGCTACTAGCGGGGGGGGATGAGCAGTTCTTC
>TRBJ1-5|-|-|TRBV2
CASSEGAPQHF
TGTGCCAGCAGTGAAGGTGCGCCCCAGCATTTT
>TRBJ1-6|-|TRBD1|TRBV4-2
CASSQDLGRTGGGSPLHF
TGTGCCAGCAGCCAAGATCTAGGTAGGACAGGGGGCGGTTCACCCCTCCACTTT
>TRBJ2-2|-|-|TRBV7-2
CASSLEWGPTNTGELFF
TGTGCCAGCAGCTTAGAATGGGGTCCAACTAACACCGGGGAGCTGTTTTTT
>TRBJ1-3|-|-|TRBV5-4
CASSSTRSSGNTIYF
TGTGCCAGCAGTTCGACTCGTAGCTCTGGAAACACCATATATTTT
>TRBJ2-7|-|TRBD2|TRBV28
CASSLKREGVEQYF
TGTGCCAGCAGTCTAAAGCGGGAGGGGGTCGAGCAGTACTTC
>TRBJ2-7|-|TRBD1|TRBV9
CASSDRDRPSEQYF
TGTGCCAGCAGCGACCGGGACAGACCGTCCGAGCAGTACTTC
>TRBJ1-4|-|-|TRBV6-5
CASSYSTGGGEKLFF
TGTGCCAGCAGTTACTCGACCGGGGGGGGAGAAAAACTGTTTTTT